A selection of T cell receptor beta chains follows, all from one sample in a study of blood T cell repertoires in COVID-19. Data came from immunoSEQ multiplex PCR; TCRdb stores just in-frame clones and leaves some out. The sample lists fewer than 350,000 clones, just over 90% seen once, with 2.3% in the top ten. Sequenced: PBMCs or T cells enriched from blood (not recorded which). The receptors were sampled from a woman aged 40 to 49 with acute COVID-19. The CDR3 runs from the conserved cysteine through the conserved F or W. D genes are given only for firm matches. Clone size is shown for a subset of rows, as once, few, many or a class of expanded clone.

j_call	v_call	clone_size	d_call	cdr3_aa	cdr3_nt
TRBJ2-1	TRBV4-2	-	TRBD2	CASSQERGTSGYNEQFF	TGTGCCAGCAGCCAAGAACGCGGGACTAGCGGTTACAATGAGCAGTTCTTC
TRBJ1-5	TRBV7-2	-	-	CASSSTPESSQHF	TGTGCCAGCAGCTCTACTCCCGAGTCCTCCCAGCATTTT
TRBJ1-1	TRBV7-3	-	-	CASSLSSRGGGTEAFF	TGTGCCAGCAGCTTATCCTCCCGGGGGGGAGGGACTGAAGCTTTCTTT
TRBJ2-7	TRBV4-2	-	-	CASSQDPRGSALEQYF	TGTGCCAGCAGCCAAGATCCGAGGGGGAGCGCCCTCGAGCAGTACTTC
TRBJ2-5	TRBV7-9	-	TRBD2	CASSLDTSGGAETQYF	TGTGCCAGCAGCTTGGACACTAGCGGGGGGGCGGAGACCCAGTACTTC
TRBJ1-1	TRBV18	-	TRBD1	CASSPQGAGMNTEAFF	TGTGCCAGCTCACCGCAGGGGGCCGGAATGAACACTGAAGCTTTCTTT
TRBJ1-6	TRBV6-5	-	-	CASNLEYNSPLHF	TGTGCCAGCAATTTGGAGTACAATTCACCCCTCCACTTT
TRBJ2-1	TRBV7-9	-	-	CASSPTVEPYNEQFF	TGTGCCAGCAGCCCAACGGTTGAGCCCTACAATGAGCAGTTCTTC
TRBJ2-5	TRBV5-1	-	TRBD2	CASSSGWLAGGQETQYF	TGCGCCAGCAGCTCTGGGTGGTTAGCGGGTGGCCAAGAGACCCAGTACTTC
TRBJ2-2	TRBV5-1	-	-	CASSLGSGNTGELFF	TGCGCCAGCAGCTTGGGGAGCGGGAACACCGGGGAGCTGTTTTTT
TRBJ2-7	TRBV9	-	-	CASSVGGGTYEQYF	TGTGCCAGCAGCGTAGGCGGGGGCACTTACGAGCAGTACTTC
TRBJ1-5	TRBV7-2	once	-	CASSSGGNQPQHF	TGTGCCAGCAGCTCGGGTGGCAATCAGCCCCAGCATTTT
TRBJ2-3	TRBV7-2	-	-	CASSTVWSDTQYF	TGTGCCAGCAGCACAGTATGGTCAGATACGCAGTATTTT
TRBJ2-7	TRBV4-3	-	TRBD1	CASSHKGASYVYEQYF	TGCGCCAGCAGCCACAAGGGGGCTAGCTACGTCTACGAGCAGTACTTC
TRBJ1-6	TRBV28	-	TRBD1	CASSLGQGSSPLHF	TGTGCCAGCAGTTTGGGACAGGGAAGTTCACCCCTCCACTTT
TRBJ1-1	TRBV2	-	-	CASSERNTEAFF	TGTGCCAGCAGTGAGAGGAACACTGAAGCTTTCTTT
TRBJ1-2	TRBV7-8	-	-	CASSLTGIGAPGNNYGYTF	TGTGCCAGCAGCTTAACGGGAATCGGAGCGCCGGGAAATAACTATGGCTACACCTTC
TRBJ2-7	TRBV6-1	once	-	CASSEGGALYEQYF	TGTGCCAGCAGTGAGGGGGGGGCCCTCTACGAGCAGTACTTC
TRBJ2-1	TRBV3-1/TRBV3-2	-	-	CASSQERAYNYNEQFF	TGTGCCAGCAGCCAAGAGCGGGCCTATAACTACAATGAGCAGTTCTTC
TRBJ1-6	TRBV11-3	-	TRBD1	CASTRTGFYNSPLHF	TGTGCCAGCACCAGGACAGGGTTCTATAATTCACCCCTCCACTTT
TRBJ1-6	TRBV28	-	TRBD1	CASRRDRGNNSPLHF	TGTGCCAGCAGACGGGACAGGGGAAACAATTCACCCCTCCACTTT
TRBJ2-1	TRBV9	once	TRBD1	CASSVAGQGANNEQFF	TGTGCCAGCAGCGTAGCTGGGCAGGGGGCGAACAATGAGCAGTTCTTC
TRBJ1-1	TRBV2	-	-	CASNSEMNTEAFF	TGTGCCAGCAATTCAGAAATGAACACTGAAGCTTTCTTT
TRBJ2-5	TRBV19	-	-	CASSVRPGSETQYF	TGTGCCAGTAGTGTCCGTCCAGGGTCAGAGACCCAGTACTTC